The 16 T cell receptor beta chains reported below all come from one sample, sequenced in a study of blood T cell repertoires in COVID-19. Clones were sequenced by immunoSEQ multiplex PCR, and TCRdb holds only the in-frame ones, with some missing. This repertoire shows about 49,000 clones, around four fifths found once; its top ten account for around 2.7%. Sequenced sample: peripheral blood. Receptors were obtained from a woman in her fifties or sixties with acute or convalescent COVID-19.

The rearrangement joins TRBV3-1 (or the pseudogene TRBV3-2) to TRBJ1-1; D not certain. V gave up 0 bases and J gave up 3 bases, with 11 bases separating them. Looked up from germline, CDR1 is LGHDT and CDR2 is YNNKEL (reference sequence). The CDR3 totals 15 residues. The CDR3 loop is CASSQERQLHTEAFF. The CDR3 region has the DNA TGTGCCAGCAGCCAAGAGAGACAATTGCACACTGAAGCTTTCTTT.

This chain connects TRBV28 to TRBJ2-7, with D perhaps matching TRBD1 (6 bases). Germline CDR1 and CDR2: MDHEN and SYDVKM. This CDR3 is 14 amino acids long. V lost 5 bases to trimming and J lost 1 base, with 12 bases between them. The CDR3: CASSRLRGSYEQYF. CDR3 DNA sequence: TGTGCCAGCAGTCGTCTTAGGGGGTCCTACGAGCAGTACTTC.

The rearrangement links TRBV3-1 (or the pseudogene TRBV3-2) to TRBJ1-6, with 7 positions matching TRBD1. The CDR3 runs to 14 residues. The germline V gene has CDR1 LGHDT and CDR2 YNNKEL (reference sequence). With V trimmed by 4 bases and J by 10 bases, 7 bases remained unmatched. As DNA, the CDR3 is TGTGCCAGCAGCCTTAGGGACAGCTACTCACCCCTCCACTTT. Protein: CASSLRDSYSPLHF.

V and J are TRBV6-4 and TRBJ1-1; 8 bases match TRBD1. V gave up 6 bases and J gave up 4 bases; unmatched junction bases: 7. Germline CDR1 MRHNA, CDR2 SNTAGT. This CDR3 is 14 amino acids long. The CDR3 here is CASSPRTGSTEAFF. CDR3 coding DNA: TGTGCCAGCAGCCCTAGGACAGGGAGCACTGAAGCTTTCTTT.

The J gene is TRBJ1-1, the V gene TRBV18; the D gene is possibly TRBD1 (5 bases). V was pared by 5 bases and J by 1 base, with 14 bases between. The CDR3 has 15 residues. The germline CDR1 and CDR2 sequences are KGHSH and LQKENI. The CDR3 sequence: CASSGAGRRNTEAFF. The DNA of the CDR3 is TGTGCCAGCTCAGGAGCGGGACGCAGGAACACTGAAGCTTTCTTT.

The V and J genes are TRBV6-5 and TRBJ2-2; 7 nucleotides align to TRBD1. V dropped 2 bases and J dropped 7; count of bases not matched to a gene: 10. This CDR3 has 16 residues. Germline CDR1 is MNHEY and CDR2 is SVGAGI. This chain's CDR3 is CASSYGTDLGVGELFF. Written as DNA, the CDR3 is TGTGCCAGCAGTTACGGGACAGATCTTGGGGTCGGGGAGCTGTTTTTT.

V gene TRBV2 combines with J gene TRBJ1-5; D is undetermined. Trimming stripped 7 bases from V and 0 bases from J, with 13 bases between. Germline V gene lookup returns CDR1 SNHLY and CDR2 FYNNEI. The CDR3 runs 15 residues. The CDR3 coding sequence is TGTGCCAGCACTCCAGGTCGGCATAGCAATCAGCCCCAGCATTTT. It translates to CASTPGRHSNQPQHF.

The J gene is TRBJ2-3, the V gene TRBV5-1; D possibly corresponds to TRBD2 (5 bases). This CDR3 has 17 amino acids. Trimming took 0 bases from V and 4 from J, leaving 18 bases between them. The V gene's germline CDR1 is SGHRS and CDR2 YFSETQ. CDR3 in amino acids: CASSLVGRGNGADTQYF. The CDR3 coding sequence is TGCGCCAGCAGCTTGGTCGGTAGAGGGAACGGAGCAGATACGCAGTATTTT.

The chain couples TRBV2 to TRBJ2-1, with a tentative D call TRBD2 (5 bases). Germline V gene lookup returns CDR1 SNHLY and CDR2 FYNNEI. V lost 0 bases and J lost 7, with 10 bases in between. CDR3 length equals 14 residues. For the CDR3, the DNA is TGTGCCAGCAGTGAAGCGGGCAGACTAAATGAGCAGTTCTTC. Protein: CASSEAGRLNEQFF. The variable domain in full, with the rest retrieved from reference TRBV2 and TRBJ2-1, is EPEVTQTPSHQVTQMGQEVILRCVPISNHLYFYWYRQILGQKVEFLVSFYNNEISEKSEIFDDQFSVERPDGSNFTLKIRSTKLEDSAMYFCASSEAGRLNEQFFGPGTRLTVL.

The V and J genes are TRBV18 and TRBJ1-5; 10 bases map to TRBD1. Germline assignment: CDR1 KGHSH and CDR2 LQKENI. This CDR3 region has 14 residues. V lost 6 bases, J lost 6 bases, and 5 bases stayed unmatched. The CDR3 bases are TGTGCCAGCTCTCGAGGACAGGGGGGTCAGCCCCAGCATTTT. It specifies CASSRGQGGQPQHF.

The chain carries TRBV5-4 and TRBJ2-7, with TRBD1 matching 11 bases. V shed 2 bases, J shed 5 bases, and the junction held 6 bases outside the gene matches. CDR3 length: 15 residues. Germline loops: CDR1 SGHNT, CDR2 YYREEE (reference sequence). CDR3 nucleotide sequence: TGTGCCAGCAGCTTAATAGGGACAGGGGGTCACGAGCAGTACTTC. Its protein product is CASSLIGTGGHEQYF.

This clone was seen only a few times. V and J are TRBV6-5 and TRBJ1-6; D not certain. Germline V CDR1 and CDR2: MNHEY, SVGAGI. This CDR3 has 14 amino acids. The V end lost 5 bases, the J end lost 5 bases, and 10 bases lay between the germline ends. The CDR3 protein is CASSQDFHNSPLHF. CDR3 nucleotides: TGTGCCAGCAGTCAGGACTTTCATAATTCACCCCTCCACTTT.

V and J are TRBV27 and TRBJ2-1, with 10 bases lining up with TRBD1. The CDR3 is made up of 19 amino acids. V dropped 4 bases and J dropped 5; count of bases not matched to a gene: 17. CDR1 is MNHEY and CDR2 is SMNVEV in the germline V gene (reference sequence). CDR3 residues: CASSSWTGGQGGHHNEQFF. CDR3 DNA: TGTGCCAGCAGTTCCTGGACAGGGGGGCAGGGGGGCCACCACAATGAGCAGTTCTTC.

This clone was found a few times. This chain joins TRBV5-1 and TRBJ1-1, with 7 bases that match TRBD1. V was pared by 6 bases and J by 1 base, with 9 bases of the junction left unmatched. The CDR3 length is 15 residues. CDR1 SGHRS and CDR2 YFSETQ come from the germline V gene. The CDR3 protein is CASTAFQGENTEAFF. The CDR3 region has the DNA TGCGCCAGCACAGCTTTTCAGGGGGAGAACACTGAAGCTTTCTTT.

This clone was counted once. The DNA for the CDR3 is TGTGCCAGCTCACAAGGACTAGCGGGCCTCAACACAGATACGCAGTATTTT. Translating it yields CASSQGLAGLNTDTQYF. The V call is TRBV18, the J call TRBJ2-3; TRBD2 agrees at 11 bases. This CDR3 region has 17 residues. In germline, CDR1 is KGHSH, CDR2 LQKENI. V shed 4 bases and J 2 bases; nucleotides not matched to a gene: 8.

The chain is built from TRBV30 and TRBJ2-1; 12 bases fit TRBD2. Unmatched junction bases numbered 5, after V lost 4 bases and J lost 10 bases. Per germline, CDR1 GTSNPN and CDR2 SVGIG (reference sequence). This CDR3 has 13 amino acids. In DNA, the CDR3 is TGTGCCTGGATACTAGCGGGAGGAAAGGAGCAGTTCTTC. This gives the protein CAWILAGGKEQFF.